The clone carrying this T cell receptor beta chain was detected only once. No antigen is known for it. The entry originates in a study of cytomegalovirus exposure and HLA in healthy donors. Study background: Early released data comprised 80 million or so unique TCRs from HLA-typed donors. General study findings and limits: Rare TCR sequences dominated, though some public TCRs recurred in many donors.

The PCR employed 60 Vbeta primers together with 13 Jbeta primers. Repertoires were generated with immunoSEQ multiplex PCR, while TCRdb's copy carries only in-frame clones and drops some. The sample lists 90,000 to 120,000 clones; roughly four fifths were seen once. The CDR3 loop spans 15 amino acids. V lost 0 bases to trimming and J lost 2 bases, with 11 bases between them. Germline assignment: CDR1 WNHNN and CDR2 SYGVQD (reference sequence). The rearrangement joins TRBV10-1 to TRBJ2-7; the D gene is possibly TRBD2 (6 bases). Sequenced input: PBMCs. The clonotype was recovered from a young man in good health and CMV-seronegative. In DNA form, the CDR3 reads TGCGCCAGCAGTGAGTCGGTACGGGGGACCTACGAGCAGTACTTC. Its translation is CASSESVRGTYEQYF.